This T cell receptor beta chain was obtained from a study of cytomegalovirus exposure and HLA in healthy donors (dated by TCRdb to 2016 to 2017). Background for the entire study: According to an earlier analysis of 587 of the donors, roughly 180 million T cells yielded roughly 100 million unique TCR beta sequences and about 300 Gb of sequence data. Because of strong linkage in the cohort, four to six DR-DQ haplotypes were treated as single units for association and clustering. Rather than using new phenotypic data, the later analysis identified candidate immune exposures from TCR beta sequences and from how often those sequences occurred across donors. Besides the first cohort of 666 subjects, a separate validation cohort made up of some 110 different subjects was used. All discovery cohort repertoires had been generated using a single sequencing platform. The study aimed to test whether signatures of past pathogen exposure could be identified by cataloging public T cell receptors. An early release that covered fewer than 800 HLA-typed donors contained around 300 gigabases of sequencing data and about 93 million unique TCR sequences. Typing coverage varied by locus: 629-630 donors for A, B, C, DRB1 and DQB1; approximately 520 for DQA1; more than 600 for DPA1; around 450 for DPB1. Of the roughly 410 genotyped donors, less than 85% were placed in the genetic ancestry cluster associated with self-reported Caucasian donors. Donor age, sex, ethnicity and CMV serostatus were compiled together with the repertoire data. Among 300 to 450 genotyped donors of the cohort, an average of approximately 240,000 unique TCR beta nucleotide sequences were sequenced per donor, 15% to 20% of them non-productive. Both class I and class II loci were covered by HLA typing, at four-digit resolution. In a later genetic analysis, genome-wide SNP genotypes for about three fifths of the roughly 670 donors were used, and that subset was treated as a discovery cohort. In an earlier analysis of a few hundred of the donors, high-throughput TCR beta sequencing was used to judge whether each TCR beta V gene segment behaved as functional or pseudogenic. The study combined high-throughput TCR immunosequencing, statistical association of individual TCRs with disease status, and machine learning to predict cytomegalovirus infection status. The study used immunosequencing to profile the T cell repertoires of approximately 630 subjects and linked those repertoires to cytomegalovirus serostatus. In a later analysis, previously published TCR beta repertoires from roughly 710 donors were re-analyzed and high-resolution HLA genotyping was added so that TCR occurrence patterns could be studied.

Overall study results and their limits: Only TCR beta chains were sequenced in this cohort, and the absence of alpha or paired-chain data limited detectable features. A further reported finding was that TCR beta sequences accurately predicted the HLA-A and HLA-B alleles for most subjects in the first cohort. A later genetic analysis reported fewer N-insertions in productive TCRs among donors in an Asian-associated ancestry cluster than the roughly 700-donor mean. A later analysis found that TCR association rates varied across HLA loci, with DRB1 alleles showing the most associated TCRs and HLA-C alleles the fewest. The authors suggested that the approach could potentially be extended to other disease states and immunological phenotypes. While some public TCRs were present in many individuals, most TCR sequences turned up only very rarely across donors. Assigning TCR associations to individual alleles was difficult when HLA alleles, especially DR and DQ, strongly co-occurred. In a later analysis, several top co-occurrence clusters were reported to appear linked to parvovirus B19, influenza, CMV and Epstein-Barr virus. The sequencing pipeline was judged likely to have produced a cluster of highly shared sequence variants as a technical artifact. The classifier was reported to diagnose cytomegalovirus status with high specificity and sensitivity in both the original cohort and the validation cohort. V-gene and J-gene trimming of TCR beta chains was associated with a missense DCLRE1C variant in a later genetic analysis, and the association was replicated in an independent cohort. Broadly in line with IMGT annotations, most TCR beta V segments showed up in productive rearrangements about 87% or about 30% of the time in an earlier analysis of approximately 600 of the donors. The study gave a list of some 150 TCR beta chains associated with cytomegalovirus. Some IMGT-functional V segments, including TRBV6-2 and TRBV6-3, could not be distinguished by the 87-base-pair reads and were therefore excluded. A later analysis associated about 18,000 TCR beta sequences with specific HLA alleles at a false discovery rate of 0.05. Linkage disequilibrium might explain the correlated functional status among segregating V segments, but an unknown experimental factor could not be ruled out. Sequencing depth was assumed to be roughly uniform across donors in the presence/absence analyses, though that assumption may not hold. Compared with equally common non-associated chains, HLA-associated TCR beta chains in a later analysis were more clonally expanded and had lower generation probabilities. In vitro tests confirmed that a few of the cytomegalovirus-associated TCR beta chains recognize cytomegalovirus antigens. Because some donors lacked HLA typing at each locus, the association tests relied only on the typed subset. Because counts were too low, roughly 16 rarely observed V segments, including chromosome 9 orphons, were left out of the earlier analysis of a few hundred of the donors. The only immune exposure information available for the cohort was CMV serostatus. In a later analysis, most CMV-associated TCR beta chains were found to appear HLA-restricted, with HLA associations seemingly driven largely by CMV exposure.

In total, more than 500 healthy bone marrow donors made up the cohort. All cohort members were sampled while nominally healthy, although unrecorded immune exposures were likely present. The donor was CMV seronegative and belonged to the group of 380 or so seronegative cohort members. A peripheral blood sample was collected from each donor, and TCR beta sequencing was performed on peripheral blood mononuclear cells. The Qiagen DNeasy Blood Extraction Kit was used to extract genomic DNA from the blood cell samples. For this clone: This receptor's antigen is unknown. Base qualities are not at hand, and no much larger clone is one base apart.

To prepare the library, the immunoSEQ multiplex PCR assay was applied. A mixture of 60 forward primers for TCR Vbeta segments and 13 reverse primers for TCR Jbeta segments was used in the multiplex PCR. A multiplex PCR assay on genomic DNA amplified the CDR3 region of rearranged TCR beta genes. The amplified TCR beta libraries were sequenced on the Illumina HiSeq System as 87-base-pair reads. The paper's processing steps were these. In a later analysis, tens of millions of unique TCR beta chains were counted across the roughly 670 repertoires, and roughly 10 million of these chains were shared by at least two donors. To remove PCR and sequencing errors, raw reads were error-corrected and collapsed into unique sequences using a nearest-neighbor algorithm that merged closely related sequences. V, D and J gene segments were assigned by aligning CDR3 sequences to IMGT reference sequences. Each retained sequence needed at least a six-nucleotide match to both a V gene segment and a J gene segment. Rearrangements were classified as productive when the CDR3 lacked stop codons and remained in frame with V and J, and all other rearrangements were classified as non-productive. Following IMGT convention, CDR3 was defined as the stretch from the second conserved V-encoded cysteine up to the conserved J-encoded phenylalanine. The earlier analysis of about 590 of the donors excluded sequences that lacked an unambiguous match to a single V gene segment. An earlier analysis of 500 to 700 of the donors classified V segments as functional when productive rearrangements were above 56.7% and as segregating when the standard deviation between donors was above 5%. To diagnose cytomegalovirus status from the catalog of TCR beta chain sequences, a statistical classification framework was built. In a later analysis, TCR nucleotide sequences were compared against IMGT/GENE-DB human TR gene sequences so that V and J genes could be assigned. Using the TCRdist pipeline, a later analysis assigned CDR3 sequences along with most-parsimonious VDJ recombination scenarios. In a later analysis, every TCR beta chain was defined by the combination of its CDR3 amino acid sequence and its V-gene family, and reads without a unique V-gene family were dropped. As a way to deal with suspected cross-contamination and a sequencing artifact, a later analysis dropped nearly 600 nucleotide sequences that were highly shared and had low generation probability. In a later analysis, a clonal expansion index for each public chain was calculated from normalized within-repertoire ranks of inferred template counts. In a later analysis, generation probabilities were computed using a VDJ recombination model fitted to out-of-frame rearrangements, and the results were checked against IGoR. Hypergeometric tests were used in a later analysis to score TCR-TCR, TCR-HLA and TCR-CMV co-occurrence, with a repertoire-size bias correction applied to the TCR pairs. False discovery rates were estimated in a later analysis by permuting HLA or CMV assignments 20 times. A later analysis grouped co-occurring TCRs with DBSCAN, adding TCRdist sequence similarity when clustering within HLA-allele-positive subsets. Co-occurrence clustering excluded repertoires with fewer than 30,000 or more than 120,000 public chains, plus five with anomalous nucleotide sharing. This immuneACCESS table, as held by TCRdb, lists in-frame sequences with V and J called but not all clones. Of the missing ones, under half trace to an unresolved V gene in checked studies; the others have no known cause. The V and J calls and clone size come from that table; D and trimming were worked out from the DNA. A total of under 200,000 clones appear in this sample, approximately 59% of them only once. The ten most abundant clones make up around 3.2% of the sample.

The CDR3 spans 15 residues, from the cysteine through the phenylalanine. The sequence is cut down to CDR3 DNA, 45 bases in frame from base 1. CDR1 is given as MNHNS and CDR2 as SASEGT, both from the germline V gene. Trimming leaves V shorter by 5 bases and J shorter by 8 bases, with the junction holding 5 bases beyond the gene matches. This chain joins TRBV6-1 to TRBJ2-1, with 14 central nucleotides matching TRBD2. The TCR comes from a man in his forties or fifties in good health and CMV-seronegative. The sample was PBMCs. The DNA reads TGTGCCAGCAGTCGGACTAGCGGGGGGAGCGATGAGCAGTTCTTC. Translated, it reads CASSRTSGGSDEQFF.